Listed below are T cell receptor beta chains from one sample, sequenced in a study of CD8+CD57+ T cells in acquired aplastic anemia. TCRdb passed the reads through MiXCR, listing each CDR3 protein once. Here the sample spans about 160,000 distinct CDR3 sequences, 65% to 75% being singletons. What was sequenced was sorted CD4+, CD8+, or CD8+CD57+ T cells (not recorded which) from PBMCs. These receptor sequences come from a human donor with aplastic anemia. CDR3s include the opening cysteine and the closing phenylalanine or tryptophan. A D gene is named only where the DNA matches it firmly. Clone sizes are given selectively: once, few, many, or a class where the clone is expanded.

J gene,V gene,clone size,D gene,CDR3 length,CDR3 DNA,CDR3 protein
TRBJ2-1,TRBV7-2,-,TRBD2,17,TGTGCCAGCAGCTGGATACTAGCGGGAGAGTCCTACAATGAGCAGTTCTTC,CASSWILAGESYNEQFF
TRBJ2-7,TRBV5-1,-,-,12,TGCGCCAGCAGTGGTAACTTCTACGAGCAGTACTTC,CASSGNFYEQYF
TRBJ1-1,TRBV2,-,-,14,TGTGCCAGCAGTGAAGCGGGAGGGTTCACTGAAGCTTTCTTT,CASSEAGGFTEAFF
TRBJ1-2,TRBV28,many,TRBD1,15,TGTGCCAGCAGTGCGGCAGGGGGCTTAAACTATGGCTACACCTTC,CASSAAGGLNYGYTF
TRBJ2-1,TRBV5-1,-,-,16,TGCGCCAGCACCTGGGGGGCTCGGTATTTTGGCAATGAGCAGTTCTTC,CASTWGARYFGNEQFF
TRBJ2-1,TRBV10-3,-,-,13,TGTGCCAGCGATAGTACAGAGTACAATAAGCAGTTCTTC,CASDSTEYNKQFF
TRBJ2-1,TRBV2,-,TRBD2,17,TGTGCCAGCAGCCAAGATTGGCGGGAGCACGCCTACAATGAGCAGTTCTTC,CASSQDWREHAYNEQFF
TRBJ2-1,TRBV7-9,-,TRBD2,15,TGTGCCAGCAGCTTAGTGGCGGGGGGGCCCAATGAGCAGTTCTTC,CASSLVAGGPNEQFF
TRBJ2-2,TRBV24-1,-,-,18,TGTGCCACCAGTGACCACTACCGGGCCTACAGCCCCACCGGGGAGCTGTTTTTT,CATSDHYRAYSPTGELFF
TRBJ1-5,TRBV20-1,-,-,12,TGCAGTGTTCGGAGTAGCAATCAGCCCCAGCATTTT,CSVRSSNQPQHF
TRBJ2-7,TRBV7-9,once,-,11,TGTGCCAGCCAAGGGTCCTACGAGCAGTACTTC,CASQGSYEQYF
TRBJ1-1,TRBV7-9,-,-,13,TGTGCCAGCAGACCTGACAAGTACACTGAAGCTTTCTTT,CASRPDKYTEAFF
TRBJ1-3,TRBV20-1,-,-,11,TGCAGTGCTAGAGAGGAGAACACCATATATTTT,CSAREENTIYF
TRBJ1-6,TRBV7-4,-,-,18,TGTGCCAGCAGCTTAGGCTCACAGTCTCCGTTGGGGAATTCACCCCTCCACTTT,CASSLGSQSPLGNSPLHF
TRBJ2-4,TRBV5-1,many,-,17,TGCGCCAGCAGCCCCCGGACACCCTACGAACAAAAAGACATTCAGTACTTC,CASSPRTPYEQKDIQYF
TRBJ1-1,TRBV12-3/TRBV12-4,-,-,12,TGTGCCAGCAGTTTACCTCCCGGAGAAGCTTTCTTT,CASSLPPGEAFF
TRBJ2-7,TRBV19,-,TRBD2,15,TGTGCCAGTAGTATAGTCACTAGCGGCTCCTACGAGCAGTACTTC,CASSIVTSGSYEQYF
TRBJ2-5,TRBV7-7,medium-sized,-,14,TGTGCCAGCAGCTCGGGGGCGGCCCAAGAGACCCAGTACTTC,CASSSGAAQETQYF
TRBJ1-2,TRBV7-9,-,TRBD1,14,TGTGCCAGCAGCCCGGGGGACAGGGGCTATGGCTACACCTTC,CASSPGDRGYGYTF
TRBJ2-7,TRBV19,-,TRBD1,14,TGTGCCAGTGCTGGAGACAGGGAACCTTACGAGCAGTACTTC,CASAGDREPYEQYF
TRBJ2-5,TRBV15,-,-,13,TGTGCCACCAGCAGAGACCTTGTGGAGACCCAGTACTTC,CATSRDLVETQYF
TRBJ2-1,TRBV19,-,-,15,TGTGCCAGTAGTATAGGGATGTTAGCTTCGAATGAGCAGTTCTTC,CASSIGMLASNEQFF
TRBJ2-1,TRBV2,-,TRBD2,15,TGTGCCAGCAGCCCTAGCGGGGGGGCCGGGAATGAGCAGTTCTTC,CASSPSGGAGNEQFF
TRBJ2-3,TRBV20-1,-,TRBD2,16,TGCAGTGCTAGAGAACCGGGACTACTCCAAAAGGGTACGCAGTATTTT,CSAREPGLLQKGTQYF
TRBJ2-7,TRBV29-1,-,-,13,TGCAGCGTGAGAAGGTCGATGGACTACGAGCAGTACTTC,CSVRRSMDYEQYF
TRBJ2-2,TRBV19,-,TRBD1,15,TGTGCCACACGGACAGGGGGCGCGATCGGCGGGGAGCTGTTTTTT,CATRTGGAIGGELFF
TRBJ1-4,TRBV6-4,-,-,16,TGTGCCAGCAGTACCTTTAGCCGGGCAACTAATGAAAAACTGTTTTTT,CASSTFSRATNEKLFF
TRBJ2-5,TRBV7-6,-,TRBD2,16,TGTGCTAGCAGCCGGCGGACTAGCGGGGGGGGAGAGACCCAGTACTTC,CASSRRTSGGGETQYF
TRBJ1-2,TRBV27,many,-,16,TGTGCCAGCAGTTTGCGGACTGACCCCTTTAACTATGGCTACACCTTC,CASSLRTDPFNYGYTF
TRBJ2-5,TRBV10-2,-,TRBD2,16,TGCGCCAGCAGACTAACACCGGGACTAGCTAAAGAGACCCAGTACTTC,CASRLTPGLAKETQYF
TRBJ1-2,TRBV9,-,TRBD1,15,TGTGCCAGCAGCCCCAGACAGGGTAGTGCCTATGGCTACACCTTC,CASSPRQGSAYGYTF
TRBJ2-3,TRBV10-2,-,-,14,TGCGCCAGCAGTGTCTTACTCAACACAGATACGCAGTATTTT,CASSVLLNTDTQYF
TRBJ1-6,TRBV20-1,once,TRBD1,16,TGCAGTGCCCGGAGGACAGGGGGCGTTGGAGATTCACCCCTCCACTTT,CSARRTGGVGDSPLHF